This TCR beta chain was sequenced in a study of blood T cell repertoires in COVID-19. Study details: Sources were T cells, B-cell-depleted T cells, or PBMCs; the material itself was cDNA or gDNA.

This CDR3 spans 12 amino acids. Deletions cut 3 bases from V and 6 bases from J, with 8 bases between. In germline, CDR1 is SQVTM, CDR2 ANQGSEA. This clone was detected a few times. Assay: immunoSEQ multiplex PCR; the TCRdb copy retains only in-frame clones and omits some. Among 270,000 or so clones, about four fifths were seen once, and the ten largest hold about 3%. The chain has TRBV29-1 and TRBJ2-2, with D tentatively TRBD2 (5 bases). Material: peripheral blood. The origin of this receptor is a woman younger than 35 with acute or convalescent COVID-19. For the CDR3, the DNA is TGCAGCGTTGAGTTGGAGGCCGGGGAGCTGTTTTTT. Translating gives CSVELEAGELFF.